This entry concerns a single T cell receptor (beta chain). No antigen is known for it. CDR3 length: 15 amino acids. Trimming shortened V by 1 base and J by 1 base, and 11 bases separated the two germline ends. CDR1 is SNHLY, CDR2 FYNNEI, per germline. This entry comes from a study of cytomegalovirus exposure and HLA in healthy donors. Study outcomes and limitations: For cytomegalovirus status, the classifier reportedly gave diagnoses with high specificity and sensitivity. Some TCR beta chains (164 of them) were listed as cytomegalovirus-associated. Later genetic work tied a missense DCLRE1C variant to beta-chain V and J trimming. For most TCR beta V segments, an earlier analysis put the productive rate at about 90% or about 30% of the time.

60 Vbeta and 13 Jbeta primers were used in PCR. Some clones are missing from TCRdb's copy, which holds only in-frame ones; the method was immunoSEQ multiplex PCR. The sample holds more than 100,000 clones; about 16% are singletons and the top ten take under 2.5%. The TCR was taken from a woman aged 18-29 years in good health and CMV-seronegative. Material for sequencing was PBMCs. The rearrangement uses TRBV2 and TRBJ2-7; no clear D. CDR3 sequence: CASSEGVLGSYEQYF. CDR3 nucleotide sequence: TGTGCCAGCAGTGAAGGCGTCCTAGGATCCTACGAGCAGTACTTC.